The 31 T cell receptor beta chains below were found in one sample sequenced in a study of cytomegalovirus exposure and HLA in healthy donors. The PCR was carried out with 60 Vbeta primers and 13 Jbeta primers. Data came from immunoSEQ multiplex PCR; TCRdb stores just in-frame clones and leaves some out. The sample includes over 130,000 clones, approximately 80% of them seen just once. Sequenced: PBMCs. The receptors shown here come from a man aged 35 to 55 in good health and CMV-seronegative.

This sequence joins TRBV7-6 and TRBJ2-7; 10 bases are a match to TRBD1. The V and J ends lost 5 bases and 2 bases, in that order; junction bases with no gene match: 9. Germline V gives CDR1 SGHVS, CDR2 FNYEAQ. CDR3 size: 16 residues. The CDR3 DNA sequence: TGTGCCAGCAGCCTCCTAACCGGGACAGGGGCCTACGAGCAGTACTTC. Translated: CASSLLTGTGAYEQYF.

This clone was seen a single time. The rearrangement uses TRBV5-1 and TRBJ1-1, with D perhaps matching TRBD1 (5 bases). Trimming stripped 7 bases from V and 3 bases from J, with 19 bases between. This CDR3 comprises 15 residues. Germline CDR1 SGHRS, CDR2 YFSETQ. The CDR3 DNA is TGCGCCAGCGGGGAAGGTGACAGCGAGTACACTGAAGCTTTCTTT. Its translation: CASGEGDSEYTEAFF.

The chain couples TRBV7-6 to TRBJ2-5; the match to TRBD1 covers 8 bases. V shed 1 base, J shed 1 base, and the junction held 5 bases outside the gene matches. The CDR3 is made up of 16 amino acids. Germline V lookup: CDR1 SGHVS, CDR2 FNYEAQ. The CDR3 here is CASSLGAGGFQETQYF. For the CDR3, the DNA is TGTGCCAGCAGCTTAGGGGCAGGGGGCTTCCAAGAGACCCAGTACTTC.

This chain uses TRBV6-5 with TRBJ2-3, with a possible D match to TRBD1 (6 bases). Looked up from germline, CDR1 is MNHEY and CDR2 is SVGAGI. V gave up 4 bases and J gave up 6 bases, with 8 bases separating them. The CDR3 runs to 12 residues. The CDR3 is CASSFDRDTQYF. Here the CDR3 DNA reads TGTGCCAGCAGTTTTGACAGGGATACGCAGTATTTT.

CDR3 residues: CASSIGPGKSPYEQYF. DNA of the CDR3: TGTGCCAGTAGTATAGGCCCCGGGAAGAGCCCCTACGAGCAGTACTTC. This sequence joins TRBV19 and TRBJ2-7, with D tentatively TRBD2 (5 bases). The CDR3 is 16 amino acids. The V and J ends lost 1 base and 2 bases respectively, with 15 bases between them. Germline V gives CDR1 LNHDA, CDR2 SQIVND (reference sequence).

The chain uses TRBV7-3 and TRBJ2-6; TRBD1 aligns across 9 bases. After removal of 4 bases from V and 4 bases from J, the junction contained 11 bases not matched to a gene. The CDR3 spans 18 residues. Germline CDR1 reads SGHTA; CDR2 reads FQGTGA. The CDR3 DNA reads TGTGCCAGCAGCTCCCCGGGACAGGGCGGCTCGGGGGCCAACGTCCTGACTTTC. This encodes CASSSPGQGGSGANVLTF.

The chain carries TRBV19 and TRBJ2-7, with a tentative D call TRBD2 (5 bases). The CDR3 is made up of 14 amino acids. Trimming removed 3 bases at V and 0 bases at J, with 9 bases between. CDR1 LNHDA and CDR2 SQIVND come from the germline V gene (reference sequence). CDR3 bases: TGTGCCAGTAGTATTATAGCGCACTCCTACGAGCAGTACTTC. It is translated as CASSIIAHSYEQYF.

This clone showed up just a few times. V gene TRBV19 combines with J gene TRBJ1-2; TRBD1 agrees at 8 bases. Germline V gene data show CDR1 as LNHDA and CDR2 as SQIVND (reference sequence). This CDR3 has 14 amino acids. With V trimmed by 5 bases and J by 7 bases, 9 bases remained unmatched. The CDR3 coding sequence is TGTGCCAGTAGTGCCAGGACAGGGAACGCTGGCTACACCTTC. Translating gives CASSARTGNAGYTF.

The chain links TRBV4-3 to TRBJ2-7, with a possible D match to TRBD2 (5 bases). V was pared by 1 base and J by 3 bases, with 13 bases between. Germline values: CDR1 LGHNA, CDR2 YSLEER. The CDR3 is 15 residues long. For the CDR3, the DNA is TGCGCCAGCAGCCAAGTCCTTGACGGAGGCTACGAGCAGTACTTC. This codes for CASSQVLDGGYEQYF.

This chain joins TRBV5-1 and TRBJ2-1; 11 nucleotides agree with TRBD2. V was pared by 4 bases and J by 2 bases, with 8 bases of the junction left unmatched. The CDR3 runs to 17 residues. The germline gives CDR1 SGHRS, CDR2 YFSETQ. CDR3 amino acids: CASSVLAGGQTYNEQFF. For the CDR3, the DNA is TGCGCCAGCAGCGTCCTAGCGGGAGGCCAGACCTACAATGAGCAGTTCTTC.

This sequence joins TRBV5-4 and TRBJ2-1, with D perhaps TRBD2 (5 bases). The CDR3 runs 12 residues. In germline, CDR1 is SGHNT, CDR2 YYREEE (reference sequence). V dropped 4 bases and J dropped 7 bases, with 9 bases sitting between them. Here the CDR3 reads CASSLGENEQFF. CDR3 in DNA: TGTGCCAGCAGCCTTGGGGAGAATGAGCAGTTCTTC.

The J gene is TRBJ2-3, the V gene TRBV15; 11 bases fit TRBD2. This CDR3 region has 19 residues. J lost 5 bases, V lost 0 bases, and 13 bases had no gene match. The germline gives CDR1 LNHNV, CDR2 YYDKDF (reference sequence). The CDR3 coding sequence is TGTGCCACCAGCAGAGATATAGCGGGAGGGCCATGGAGTGAAGATACGCAGTATTTT. It yields the protein CATSRDIAGGPWSEDTQYF.

This clone was counted between two and nine times. The V gene is TRBV28, the J gene TRBJ1-3, with 7 bases fitting TRBD1. The length of the CDR3 is 14 residues. Per germline, CDR1 MDHEN and CDR2 SYDVKM. The J segment lost 2 bases and the V segment lost 2 bases, leaving 0 bases of the junction unmatched. In DNA, the CDR3 is TGTGCCAGCAGTTTACAGGGGGCTGGAAACACCATATATTTT. Encoded protein: CASSLQGAGNTIYF.

The rearrangement uses TRBV2 and TRBJ2-2, with 7 bases fitting TRBD1. The germline V gene encodes CDR1 SNHLY and CDR2 FYNNEI. The CDR3 runs to 17 residues. The V and J ends lost 5 bases and 3 bases, in that order; junction bases with no gene match: 12. The CDR3 protein is CASSTRQGLGDTGELFF. The CDR3 coding sequence is TGTGCCAGCAGTACCCGACAGGGATTGGGGGACACCGGGGAGCTGTTTTTT.

V is TRBV18 and J is TRBJ1-2; TRBD1 is a possible D gene (5 bases). CDR3 length: 14 amino acids. V lost 3 bases, J lost 2 bases, and 10 bases lay in between. CDR1 KGHSH and CDR2 LQKENI come from the germline V gene. The CDR3 region has the DNA TGTGCCAGCTCACCCGAACAGGCGAACTATGGCTACACCTTC. This encodes CASSPEQANYGYTF.

For this clone: One end of the junction varies from germline; a read error may be responsible. The chain has TRBV12-5 and TRBJ2-2; D may be TRBD1 (5 bases). The CDR3 consists of 15 residues. From germline, CDR1 is LGHNT and CDR2 FRNRAP. CDR3 amino acids: CVSGFLTGITGELFF. CDR3 nucleotides: TGTGTTAGTGGTTTCCTAACAGGTATCACCGGGGAGCTGTTTTTT.

The rearrangement uses TRBV5-1 and TRBJ1-1; 7 positions agree with TRBD1. CDR3 length: 15 amino acids. CDR1 is SGHRS, CDR2 YFSETQ, per germline. V lost 2 bases, J lost 4 bases, and 8 bases stayed unmatched. The CDR3 region is CASSFGQAGGTEAFF. The CDR3 region has the DNA TGCGCCAGCAGCTTCGGACAGGCGGGGGGCACTGAAGCTTTCTTT.

The CDR3 reads CASSIRDRFGEQFF. The CDR3 DNA reads as TGTGCCAGCTCCATTCGGGACAGGTTCGGTGAGCAGTTCTTC. J is TRBJ2-1 and V is TRBV18; TRBD1 matches 8 bases. J gave up 9 bases and V 6 bases, and 10 bases lay outside the gene matches. The CDR3 extends over 14 amino acids. From germline, CDR1 is KGHSH and CDR2 LQKENI.

The chain joins TRBV7-9 to TRBJ1-4; D is unresolved. The germline CDR1 and CDR2 sequences are SEHNR and FQNEAQ (reference sequence). This CDR3 has 13 amino acids. Trimming stripped 8 bases from V and 8 bases from J, with 15 bases between. CDR3 sequence reads: CASSLGVREKLFF. CDR3 coding DNA: TGTGCCAGCTCCCTCGGGGTGAGGGAAAAACTGTTTTTT. Drawing the rest from reference TRBV7-9 and TRBJ1-4, the complete variable domain is DTGVSQNPRHKITKRGQNVTFRCDPISEHNRLYWYRQTLGQGPEFLTYFQNEAQLEKSRLLSDRFSAERPKGSFSTLEIQRTEQGDSAMYLCASSLGVREKLFFGSGTQLSVL.

The gene calls are TRBV9 and TRBJ1-1, with unresolved D. Germline V gene data show CDR1 as SGDLS and CDR2 as YYNGEE. This CDR3 is 16 amino acids long. V was trimmed by 0 bases and J by 4 bases, leaving 16 bases between them. The CDR3 here is CASSVETVGLATEAFF. As DNA, the CDR3 is TGTGCCAGCAGCGTAGAGACCGTCGGATTAGCCACTGAAGCTTTCTTT. Variable domain in full (rest from reference TRBV9 and TRBJ1-1): DSGVTQTPKHLITATGQRVTLRCSPRSGDLSVYWYQQSLDQGLQFLIQYYNGEERAKGNILERFSAQQFPDLHSELNLSSLELGDSALYFCASSVETVGLATEAFFGQGTRLTVV.

The chain recombines TRBV5-6 with TRBJ2-2; TRBD1 might be the D (5 bases). The CDR3 is 17 amino acids. The germline V gene encodes CDR1 SGHDT and CDR2 YYEEEE. Trimming took 1 base from V and 2 from J, leaving 15 bases between them. The CDR3 is CASSLIQRQINTGELFF. In nucleotides, the CDR3 is TGTGCCAGCAGCTTGATCCAAAGACAGATCAACACCGGGGAGCTGTTTTTT.

The genes are TRBV27 and TRBJ1-2; D is unresolved. This CDR3 contains 14 residues. V shed 2 bases and J shed 4 bases, with 11 bases lying between them. The germline CDR1 and CDR2 sequences are MNHEY and SMNVEV (reference sequence). The CDR3 bases are TGTGCCAGCAGTTTAGGCGGGTCGGGCTATGGCTACACCTTC. Translation: CASSLGGSGYGYTF.

The gene calls are TRBV1 and TRBJ2-7; the D call of TRBD1 is as the table states it, not checked on the DNA. TRBV1 is noted as a pseudogene. CDR3 length equals 15 residues. CDR3 in amino acids: CTSSPRGWSSYEQYF. For the CDR3, the DNA is TGCACCAGCAGCCCAAGGGGGTGGAGCTCCTACGAGCAGTACTTC.

This chain uses TRBV21-1 with TRBJ2-7; TRBD1 was called by the table and not checked on the DNA. TRBV21-1 is a documented pseudogene. This CDR3 has 15 amino acids. The CDR3 nucleotides are TGTGCCAGCAGCAAGGGACAGGGCCATACCTACGAGCAGTACTTC. Translation: CASSKGQGHTYEQYF.

The chain employs TRBV28 and TRBJ1-2; D remains unclear. The CDR3 spans 11 residues. Germline assignment: CDR1 MDHEN and CDR2 SYDVKM. Trimming removed 5 bases at V and 7 bases at J, with 8 bases between. This CDR3 is CASSALGGYTF. CDR3 sequence (DNA): TGTGCCAGCAGTGCCCTCGGTGGCTACACCTTC.

This clone came up a few times. V gene TRBV15 combines with J gene TRBJ1-6; D possibly corresponds to TRBD1 (6 bases). The V gene's germline CDR1 is LNHNV and CDR2 YYDKDF (reference sequence). V was clipped by 7 bases and J by 4 bases, with 11 bases between them. The CDR3 contains 14 residues. In DNA, the CDR3 is TGTGCCACCATGACAGGAGATTATAATTCACCCCTCCACTTT. Translating gives CATMTGDYNSPLHF.

V gene TRBV29-1 combines with J gene TRBJ2-2; 9 positions agree with TRBD2. There are 13 residues in the CDR3. Per germline, CDR1 SQVTM and CDR2 ANQGSEA. The J segment lost 6 bases and the V segment lost 4 bases, leaving 3 bases of the junction unmatched. The CDR3 DNA reads as TGCAGCGTTGTTGCGGGAGGGGCCGGGGAGCTGTTTTTT. Protein sequence: CSVVAGGAGELFF.

The rearrangement joins TRBV12-2 to TRBJ2-3; TRBD2 is taken as the D call from the table, unchecked against the DNA. TRBV12-2 is labeled a pseudogene. The CDR3 totals 19 residues. The CDR3 spells CASRLKSLAGGFGTDTQYF. DNA of the CDR3: TGTGCAAGTCGCTTAAAGTCCCTAGCGGGGGGTTTTGGCACAGATACGCAGTATTTT.

The chain is built from TRBV2 and TRBJ2-7; maybe TRBD2 (7 bases). V was shortened by 1 base and J by 4 bases, with 14 bases between the two germline ends. CDR3 length: 15 residues. Germline V gene lookup returns CDR1 SNHLY and CDR2 FYNNEI. CDR3 DNA sequence: TGTGCCAGCAGTGAAGGAGGGGGGGACCAATACGAGCAGTACTTC. Amino acid sequence: CASSEGGGDQYEQYF.

V and J are TRBV10-3 and TRBJ2-7; D may be TRBD1 (8 bases). This CDR3 contains 16 residues. Germline CDR1 ENHRY, CDR2 SYGVKD. V was trimmed by 6 bases and J by 1 base, leaving 19 bases between them. CDR3 in amino acids: CAISTGGRGLSYEQYF. CDR3 DNA sequence: TGTGCCATCAGCACAGGGGGGCGGGGACTATCCTACGAGCAGTACTTC.

A few counts support this clone. For the CDR3, the DNA is TGCGCCAGCAGCCAAGATTACTCCGGGCAGGGGAGTGAAAAACTGTTTTTT. Residues: CASSQDYSGQGSEKLFF. The rearrangement joins TRBV4-1 to TRBJ1-4; possibly TRBD1 for D (6 bases). The CDR3 runs 17 residues. CDR1 and CDR2 from the germline V gene are MGHRA and YSYEKL. The V end was cut by 0 bases, the J end by 7 bases, with 18 bases between.